Shown below are 14 T cell receptor beta chains from a single sample sequenced in a study of cytomegalovirus exposure and HLA in healthy donors. The PCR employed 60 Vbeta primers together with 13 Jbeta primers. Only in-frame clones appear in the TCRdb table, and some are missing; sequencing was by immunoSEQ multiplex PCR. The sample holds 180,000 or so clones, over 60% seen once. The sequenced material came from PBMCs. Receptors originate from a man younger than 35 in good health and CMV-seronegative.

The chain carries TRBV2 and TRBJ1-1; 8 nucleotides agree with TRBD1. Germline CDR1 and CDR2: SNHLY and FYNNEI. This CDR3 spans 11 amino acids. Trimming cost V 10 bases and J 4 bases; bases outside gene matches: 2. The CDR3, as DNA: TGTGCCACCACAGGGGGCACTGAAGCTTTCTTT. This encodes CATTGGTEAFF.

The chain couples TRBV7-9 to TRBJ1-4; TRBD1 might be the D (5 bases). V was pared by 3 bases and J by 7 bases, with 15 bases between. This CDR3 is built from 15 residues. Germline V gene lookup returns CDR1 SEHNR and CDR2 FQNEAQ (reference sequence). The CDR3 nucleotides read TGTGCCAGCAGCTTCCCTCGGGACTCTGCTGAAAAACTGTTTTTT. This codes for CASSFPRDSAEKLFF.

The chain is built from TRBV28 and TRBJ2-1, with D possibly TRBD1 on 5 matching bases. The CDR3 is made up of 16 amino acids. Trimming stripped 3 bases from V and 2 bases from J, with 14 bases between. Looked up from germline, CDR1 is MDHEN and CDR2 is SYDVKM. CDR3: CASSLYRQGAYNEQFF. Here the CDR3 DNA reads TGTGCCAGCAGTTTGTATCGGCAGGGTGCCTACAATGAGCAGTTCTTC.

This sequence joins TRBV7-3 and TRBJ2-2; D not resolved. There are 15 residues in the CDR3. Trimming took 1 base from V and 1 from J, leaving 7 bases between them. Germline assignment: CDR1 SGHTA and CDR2 FQGTGA. The CDR3 nucleotides read TGTGCCAGCAGCTTAAGTCCAGGGAACACCGGGGAGCTGTTTTTT. Its translation: CASSLSPGNTGELFF.

The sample holds one count of this clone. This chain joins TRBV5-6 and TRBJ2-7; 9 bases map to TRBD2. The CDR3 sequence is 17 residues long. Germline V gives CDR1 SGHDT, CDR2 YYEEEE. The junction had 14 bases not matched to a gene; V was cut back by 6 bases and J by 1 base. The CDR3 region is CASTPGASGLASYEQYF. In nucleotides, the CDR3 is TGTGCCAGCACCCCGGGTGCCTCCGGACTAGCGTCCTACGAGCAGTACTTC.

V gene TRBV5-1 combines with J gene TRBJ2-5; TRBD2 aligns across 9 bases. Germline CDR1 and CDR2: SGHRS and YFSETQ. J gave up 4 bases and V 4 bases, and 5 bases lay outside the gene matches. The CDR3 runs to 14 residues. CDR3 coding DNA: TGCGCCAGCAGCCAGGGACTAGCCGGAGAGACCCAGTACTTC. Translation: CASSQGLAGETQYF.

V usage is TRBV30 and J usage is TRBJ1-1; D ambiguous. CDR3 length: 11 residues. V lost 2 bases to trimming and J lost 11 bases, with 12 bases between them. Germline V CDR1 and CDR2: GTSNPN, SVGIG (reference sequence). The DNA of the CDR3 is TGTGCCTGGAGTCCTCAAATCGGGGCTTTCTTT. Its translation is CAWSPQIGAFF.

The chain joins TRBV5-1 to TRBJ2-7; D remains ambiguous. This CDR3 is built from 13 residues. Trimming pared 5 bases from V and 2 bases from J, leaving 11 bases between. Germline V gene lookup returns CDR1 SGHRS and CDR2 YFSETQ. The CDR3 DNA reads as TGCGCCAGCAGAATCGGTAGTCCCTACGAGCAGTACTTC. Its translation: CASRIGSPYEQYF.

The table lists this clone with a few counts. The rearrangement uses TRBV2 and TRBJ2-2; D might be TRBD2 (6 bases). Trimming took 3 bases from V and 8 from J, leaving 13 bases between them. CDR3 size: 14 residues. The germline V gene encodes CDR1 SNHLY and CDR2 FYNNEI. The CDR3 region is CASSELRAGGELFF. The CDR3 DNA follows: TGTGCCAGCAGTGAGCTGAGGGCGGGGGGGGAGCTGTTTTTT.

The rearrangement uses TRBV6-5 and TRBJ1-2; the D is unclear. The germline V gene has CDR1 MNHEY and CDR2 SVGAGI. CDR3 length equals 16 residues. Trimming cost V 2 bases and J 5 bases, with 18 bases left between them. The CDR3, as DNA: TGTGCCAGCAGTTACCTTCTCCCGGGTCAAAATTATGGCTACACCTTC. Encoded protein: CASSYLLPGQNYGYTF.

The gene calls are TRBV5-1 and TRBJ2-1; 9 bases match TRBD2. V lost 2 bases to trimming and J lost 0 bases; unmatched junction nucleotides: 6. Germline lookup yields CDR1 SGHRS and CDR2 YFSETQ. CDR3 size: 17 residues. CDR3 sequence reads: CASSLAGGTSSYNEQFF. CDR3 sequence (DNA): TGCGCCAGCAGCTTAGCGGGGGGCACTAGCTCCTACAATGAGCAGTTCTTC. Combining the CDR3 with reference TRBV5-1 and TRBJ2-1 gives the whole variable domain KAGVTQTPRYLIKTRGQQVTLSCSPISGHRSVSWYQQTPGQGLQFLFEYFSETQRNKGNFPGRFSGRQFSNSRSEMNVSTLELGDSALYLCASSLAGGTSSYNEQFFGPGTRLTVL.

V gene TRBV5-4 combines with J gene TRBJ2-5, with D perhaps TRBD1 (7 bases). Germline V gene data show CDR1 as SGHNT and CDR2 as YYREEE (reference sequence). V was pared by 0 bases and J by 6 bases, with 12 bases between. CDR3 length equals 14 residues. CDR3 DNA: TGTGCCAGCAGCTTGGCGTCAGGGGGGCAGACCCAGTACTTC. Its translation is CASSLASGGQTQYF.

The gene calls are TRBV18 and TRBJ1-4; TRBD1 aligns across 7 bases. The CDR3 has 16 residues. Germline V gene lookup returns CDR1 KGHSH and CDR2 LQKENI. V shed 3 bases and J 5 bases; nucleotides not matched to a gene: 9. The CDR3 loop is CASSPGWTGLNEKLFF. The CDR3 DNA reads TGTGCCAGCTCACCCGGATGGACAGGACTCAATGAAAAACTGTTTTTT.

The V gene is TRBV30, the J gene TRBJ2-7; possible D gene TRBD1, 6 bases. Trimming took off 0 bases at V and 3 bases at J, with 12 bases between the two ends. This CDR3 region has 14 residues. Germline V gene sequence: CDR1 GTSNPN, CDR2 SVGIG (reference sequence). The CDR3 loop is CAWSVTGQVYEQYF. CDR3 DNA sequence: TGTGCCTGGAGTGTAACGGGACAAGTCTACGAGCAGTACTTC.